This TCR beta chain originates from a study of spatial heterogeneity in lung cancer. Overall study context: Compared with alpha-chain sequences, beta-chain sequences were consistently detected in greater numbers. A T cell module score from matched bulk RNA-seq correlated strongly with TCR transcript counts in tumor regions. Study results and caveats: Expanded intratumoral alpha and beta TCR counts tracked tumor mutation counts. The numbers of ubiquitous and regional expanded TCRs correlated with ubiquitous and regional nonsynonymous mutations, respectively.

V lost 0 bases and J 2 bases, leaving 5 bases between the germline ends. The CDR3 totals 13 residues. Per germline, CDR1 LNHDA and CDR2 SQIVND (reference sequence). The table lists this clonotype with many counts. Its antigen is not identified. Each TCR cDNA molecule bore a unique molecular identifier. TCRdb reanalysed the 5' RACE reads using MiXCR and keeps one entry per CDR3 protein. The table shows 15,000 to 20,000 distinct CDR3 sequences, with 7% occurring only once. Time point noted: sample taken at primary tumor resection. The source is a female donor with early-stage non-small cell lung cancer. The sample in question was lung tumor tissue, obtained at surgery. V gene TRBV19 combines with J gene TRBJ2-7, with D hard to call. CDR3 sequence (DNA): TGTGCCAGTAGTATAGAGGATGCCTACGAGCAGTACTTC. Encoded protein: CASSIEDAYEQYF.